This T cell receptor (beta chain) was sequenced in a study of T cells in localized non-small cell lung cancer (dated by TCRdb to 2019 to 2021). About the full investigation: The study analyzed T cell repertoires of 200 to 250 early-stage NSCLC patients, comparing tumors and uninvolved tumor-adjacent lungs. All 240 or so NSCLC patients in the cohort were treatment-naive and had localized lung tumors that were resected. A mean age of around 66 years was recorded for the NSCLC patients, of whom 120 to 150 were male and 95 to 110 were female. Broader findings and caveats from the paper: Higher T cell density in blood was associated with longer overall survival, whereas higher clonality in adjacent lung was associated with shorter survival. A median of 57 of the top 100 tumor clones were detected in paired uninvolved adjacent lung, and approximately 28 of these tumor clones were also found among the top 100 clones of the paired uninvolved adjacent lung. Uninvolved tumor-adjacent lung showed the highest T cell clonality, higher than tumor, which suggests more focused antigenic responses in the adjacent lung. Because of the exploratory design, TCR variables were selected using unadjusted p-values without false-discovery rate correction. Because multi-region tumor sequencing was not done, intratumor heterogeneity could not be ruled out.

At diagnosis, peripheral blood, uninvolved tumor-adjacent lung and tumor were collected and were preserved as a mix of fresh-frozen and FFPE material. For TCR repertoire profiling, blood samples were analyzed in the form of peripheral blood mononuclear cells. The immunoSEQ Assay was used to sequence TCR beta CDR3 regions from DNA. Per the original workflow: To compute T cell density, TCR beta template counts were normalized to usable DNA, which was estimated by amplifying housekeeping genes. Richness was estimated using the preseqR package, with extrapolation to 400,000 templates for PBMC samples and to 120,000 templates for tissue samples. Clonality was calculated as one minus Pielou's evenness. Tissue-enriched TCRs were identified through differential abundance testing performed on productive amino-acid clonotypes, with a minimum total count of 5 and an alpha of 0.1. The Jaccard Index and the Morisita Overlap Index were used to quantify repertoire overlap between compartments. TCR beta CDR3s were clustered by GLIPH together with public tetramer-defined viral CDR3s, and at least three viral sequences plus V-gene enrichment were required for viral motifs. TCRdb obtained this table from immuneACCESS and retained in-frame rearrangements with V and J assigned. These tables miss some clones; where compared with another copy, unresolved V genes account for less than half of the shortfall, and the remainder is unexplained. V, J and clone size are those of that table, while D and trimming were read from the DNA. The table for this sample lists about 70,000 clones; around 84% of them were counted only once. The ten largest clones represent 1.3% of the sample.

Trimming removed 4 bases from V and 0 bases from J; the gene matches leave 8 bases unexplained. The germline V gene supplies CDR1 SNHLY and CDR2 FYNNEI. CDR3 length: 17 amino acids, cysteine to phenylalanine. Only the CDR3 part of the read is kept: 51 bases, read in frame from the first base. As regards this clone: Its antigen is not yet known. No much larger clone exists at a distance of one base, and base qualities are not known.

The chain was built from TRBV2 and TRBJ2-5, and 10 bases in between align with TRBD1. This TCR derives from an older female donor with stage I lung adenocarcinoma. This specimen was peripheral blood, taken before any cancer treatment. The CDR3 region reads CASSGGTGATYQETQYF. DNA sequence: TGTGCCAGCAGTGGCGGGACAGGGGCGACGTACCAAGAGACCCAGTACTTC.